This T cell receptor beta chain was documented in a study of T cell changes during pregnancy in multiple sclerosis. TCRdb's copy holds only in-frame clones and misses some; the assay was immunoSEQ multiplex PCR. The sample contains under 30,000 clones, more than 85% of which appear only once. Germline values: CDR1 PRHDT, CDR2 FYEKMQ (reference sequence). J was trimmed by 7 bases and V by 3 bases; bases with no gene match: 5. The CDR3 is 14 residues long. Sample: CD4+ T cells from peripheral blood mononuclear cells, taken after pregnancy. The gene calls are TRBV13 and TRBJ2-1; the match to TRBD1 covers 8 bases. This receptor was obtained from a female donor with multiple sclerosis, enrolled in a pregnancy study. In nucleotides, the CDR3 is TGTGCCAGCAGCTTGCAGGGGGCTGGAAATGAGCAGTTCTTC. Translation gives CASSLQGAGNEQFF. Full variable domain (outside the CDR3, taken from reference TRBV13 and TRBJ2-1): AAGVIQSPRHLIKEKRETATLKCYPIPRHDTVYWYQQGPGQDPQFLISFYEKMQSDKGSIPDRFSAQQFSDYHSELNMSSLELGDSALYFCASSLQGAGNEQFFGPGTRLTVL.